This TCR beta chain was profiled in a study of T-cell reconstitution after alpha-beta-depleted transplantation in children. Study-wide results and limits: In some patients, recipient T cells and intrathymic progenitors surviving conditioning explained high day-60 diversity. Alpha-beta T cells present about two months after transplant were reported to originate from several hundred expanded graft clones.

Using unique molecular identifiers, the investigators prepared the TCRbeta library. TCRdb used MiXCR to reprocess the PCR reads, holding one entry per CDR3 protein. The sample lists about 200,000 distinct CDR3 sequences; roughly 6.5% were seen once. In this sample, this clonotype turned up many times. As yet, its antigen is unknown. Germline V gives CDR1 LGHNA, CDR2 YSLEER. J gave up 13 bases and V 0 bases, and 12 bases lay outside the gene matches. The CDR3 covers 16 residues. The sequence derives from a girl under three years old with combined immunodeficiency, due to receive a stem cell transplant. The material was PBMCs, obtained before TCRalphabeta/CD19-depleted stem cell transplant. J is TRBJ1-6 and V is TRBV4-3, with TRBD1 matching 7 bases. The CDR3 is CASSQETGTAIVPLHF. The CDR3 DNA reads as TGCGCCAGCAGCCAAGAAACGGGGACAGCGATAGTCCCCCTCCACTTT.